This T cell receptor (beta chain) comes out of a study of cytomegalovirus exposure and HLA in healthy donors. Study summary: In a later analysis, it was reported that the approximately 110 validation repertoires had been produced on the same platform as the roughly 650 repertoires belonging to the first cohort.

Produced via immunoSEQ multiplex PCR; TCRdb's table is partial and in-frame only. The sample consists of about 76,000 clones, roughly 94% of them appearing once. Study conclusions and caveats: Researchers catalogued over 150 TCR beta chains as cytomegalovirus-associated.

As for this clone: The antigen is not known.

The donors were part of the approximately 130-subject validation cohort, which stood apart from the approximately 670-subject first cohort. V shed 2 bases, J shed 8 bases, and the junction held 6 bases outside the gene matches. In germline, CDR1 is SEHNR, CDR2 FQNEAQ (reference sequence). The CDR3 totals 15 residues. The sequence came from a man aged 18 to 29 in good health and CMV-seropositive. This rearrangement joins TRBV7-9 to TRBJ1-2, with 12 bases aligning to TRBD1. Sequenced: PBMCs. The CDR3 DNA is TGTGCCAGCAGCTTAAGGGGACAGGGGGCGCCGGGCTACACCTTC. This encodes CASSLRGQGAPGYTF.